This TCR beta chain was sequenced in a study of T cell responses to AZD1222 COVID-19 vaccine. About the research overall: Second-dose groups at about 4 or about 12 weeks were pooled.

The repertoire was sequenced with immunoSEQ multiplex PCR; TCRdb's copy has only in-frame clones and lacks some. The sample contains fewer than 150,000 clones, under 95% of which appear only once. The germline V gene has CDR1 GTSNPN and CDR2 SVGIG (reference sequence). This CDR3 region has 14 residues. Trimming removed 2 bases from V and 1 base from J, with 9 bases in between. The sequence came from an adult in good health. The rearrangement joins TRBV30 to TRBJ1-5, with D possibly TRBD1 on 6 matching bases. This material consisted of peripheral blood, taken on day 0 of AZD1222 vaccination. The DNA of the CDR3 is TGTGCCTGGAGTACAGGGACCAGCAATCAGCCCCAGCATTTT. Translating it yields CAWSTGTSNQPQHF. The full variable domain, its missing parts supplied by reference TRBV30 and TRBJ1-5, is SQTIHQWPATLVQPVGSPLSLECTVEGTSNPNLYWYRQAAGRGLQLLFYSVGIGQISSEVPQNLSASRPQDRQFILSSKKLLLSDSGFYLCAWSTGTSNQPQHFGDGTRLSIL.